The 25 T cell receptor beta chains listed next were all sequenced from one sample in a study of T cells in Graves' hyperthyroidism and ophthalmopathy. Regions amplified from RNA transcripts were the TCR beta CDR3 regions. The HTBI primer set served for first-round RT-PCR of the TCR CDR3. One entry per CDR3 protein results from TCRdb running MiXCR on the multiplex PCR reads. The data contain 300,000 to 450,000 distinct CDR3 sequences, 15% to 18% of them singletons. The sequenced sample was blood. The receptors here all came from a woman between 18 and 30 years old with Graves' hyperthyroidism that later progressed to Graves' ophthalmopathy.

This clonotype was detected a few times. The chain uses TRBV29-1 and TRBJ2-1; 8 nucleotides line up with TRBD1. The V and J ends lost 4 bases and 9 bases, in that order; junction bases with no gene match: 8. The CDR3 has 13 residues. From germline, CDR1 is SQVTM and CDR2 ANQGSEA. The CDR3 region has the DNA TGCAGCGTTGGGGACAGGCCCTTGGGTGAGCAGTTCTTC. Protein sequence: CSVGDRPLGEQFF.

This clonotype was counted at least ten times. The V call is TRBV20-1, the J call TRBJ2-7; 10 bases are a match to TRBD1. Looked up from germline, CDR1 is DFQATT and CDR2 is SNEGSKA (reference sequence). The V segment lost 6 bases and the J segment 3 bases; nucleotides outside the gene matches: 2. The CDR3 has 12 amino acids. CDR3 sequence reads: CSARDRGYEQYF. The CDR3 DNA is TGCAGTGCCAGGGACAGGGGCTACGAGCAGTACTTC.

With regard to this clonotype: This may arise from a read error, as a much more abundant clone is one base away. CDR3 in amino acids: CSAPDSRLAGDSNEQFF. CDR3 coding DNA: TGCAGTGCACCGGACAGTAGACTAGCGGGAGATTCCAATGAGCAGTTCTTC. The chain links TRBV20-1 to TRBJ2-1, with TRBD2 matching 12 bases. The trim removed 6 bases at V and 6 bases at J, leaving 15 bases unmatched. This CDR3 is built from 17 residues. Germline lookup yields CDR1 DFQATT and CDR2 SNEGSKA (reference sequence).

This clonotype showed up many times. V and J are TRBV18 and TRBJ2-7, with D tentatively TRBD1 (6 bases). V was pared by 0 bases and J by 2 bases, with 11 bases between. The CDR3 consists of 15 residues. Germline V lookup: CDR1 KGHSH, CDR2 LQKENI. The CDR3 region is CASSPPPGHPYEQYF. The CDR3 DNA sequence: TGTGCCAGCTCACCACCTCCGGGACACCCCTACGAGCAGTACTTC. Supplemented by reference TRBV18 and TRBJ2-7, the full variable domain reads NAGVMQNPRHLVRRRGQEARLRCSPMKGHSHVYWYRQLPEEGLKFMVYLQKENIIDESGMPKERFSAEFPKEGPSILRIQQVVRGDSAAYFCASSPPPGHPYEQYFGPGTRLTVT.

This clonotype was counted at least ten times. The CDR3 loop reads CASSPRGQGSQPQHF. CDR3 in DNA: TGTGCCAGCAGTCCCCGGGGACAGGGAAGCCAGCCCCAGCATTTT. This chain connects TRBV12-3 or TRBV12-4 to TRBJ1-5; 9 nucleotides match TRBD1. The V and J ends lost 5 bases and 7 bases, in that order; junction bases with no gene match: 9. The CDR3 loop spans 15 amino acids.

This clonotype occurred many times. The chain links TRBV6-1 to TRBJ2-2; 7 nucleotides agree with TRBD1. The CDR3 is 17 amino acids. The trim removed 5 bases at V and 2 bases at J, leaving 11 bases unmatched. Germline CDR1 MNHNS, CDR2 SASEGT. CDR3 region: CASSRKPGTDNTGELFF. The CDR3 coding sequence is TGTGCCAGCAGTCGAAAACCCGGGACAGACAACACCGGGGAGCTGTTTTTT.

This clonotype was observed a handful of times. CDR3 sequence: CASIPRPGAYGYTF. DNA of the CDR3: TGTGCCAGTATACCCCGGCCAGGGGCATATGGCTACACCTTC. This chain joins TRBV19 and TRBJ1-2; a possible D gene is TRBD1 (6 bases). CDR3 length equals 14 residues. CDR1 and CDR2 from the germline V gene are LNHDA and SQIVND (reference sequence). V lost 7 bases and J lost 5, with 17 bases in between.

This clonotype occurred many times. The CDR3 DNA reads as TGTGCCAGCAGTACGCTAGCGGGAGGGCCGGGCGATGAGCAGTTCTTC. Translation: CASSTLAGGPGDEQFF. V gene TRBV6-1 combines with J gene TRBJ2-1, with TRBD2 matching 12 bases. The V and J ends lost 5 bases and 8 bases, in that order; junction bases with no gene match: 10. The CDR3 spans 16 residues. Germline CDR1 and CDR2: MNHNS and SASEGT.

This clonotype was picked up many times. Here the CDR3 reads CASSLSDPRQGVYEQYF. In DNA, the CDR3 is TGTGCCAGCAGTTTATCCGACCCGAGACAGGGGGTTTACGAGCAGTACTTC. This chain joins TRBV27 and TRBJ2-7; 9 bases are shared with TRBD1. The CDR3 is made up of 17 amino acids. The trim removed 0 bases at V and 4 bases at J, leaving 10 bases unmatched. Germline assignment: CDR1 MNHEY and CDR2 SMNVEV (reference sequence).

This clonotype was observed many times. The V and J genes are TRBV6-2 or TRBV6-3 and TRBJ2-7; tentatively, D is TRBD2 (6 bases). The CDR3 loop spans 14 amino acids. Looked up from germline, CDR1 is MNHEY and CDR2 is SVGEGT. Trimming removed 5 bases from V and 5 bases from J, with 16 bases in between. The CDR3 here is CASSQRRLDHEQYF. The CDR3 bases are TGTGCCAGCAGTCAACGAAGACTAGACCACGAGCAGTACTTC.

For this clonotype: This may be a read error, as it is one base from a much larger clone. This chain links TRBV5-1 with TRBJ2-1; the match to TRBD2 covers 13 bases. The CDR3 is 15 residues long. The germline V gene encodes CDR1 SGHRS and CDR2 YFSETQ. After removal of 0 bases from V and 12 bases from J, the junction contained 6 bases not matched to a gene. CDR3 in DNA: TGCGCCAGCAGCTTGGAGGGGACTAGCGGGAAGTGGCAGTTCTTC. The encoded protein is CASSLEGTSGKWQFF.

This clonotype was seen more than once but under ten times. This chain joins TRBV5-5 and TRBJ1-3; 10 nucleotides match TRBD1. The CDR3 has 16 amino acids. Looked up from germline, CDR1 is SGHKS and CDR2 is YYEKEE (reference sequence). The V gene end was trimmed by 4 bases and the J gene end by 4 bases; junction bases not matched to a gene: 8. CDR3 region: CASSHLGQGRGNTIYF. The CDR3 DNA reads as TGTGCCAGCAGCCATTTGGGACAGGGGAGAGGAAACACCATATATTTT.

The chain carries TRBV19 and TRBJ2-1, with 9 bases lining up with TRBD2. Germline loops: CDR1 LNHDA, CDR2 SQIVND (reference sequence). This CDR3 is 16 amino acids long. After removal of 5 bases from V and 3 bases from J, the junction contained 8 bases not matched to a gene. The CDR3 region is CASSFSGSGIYNEQFF. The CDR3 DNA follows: TGTGCCAGTAGTTTTAGCGGGAGTGGGATCTACAATGAGCAGTTCTTC.

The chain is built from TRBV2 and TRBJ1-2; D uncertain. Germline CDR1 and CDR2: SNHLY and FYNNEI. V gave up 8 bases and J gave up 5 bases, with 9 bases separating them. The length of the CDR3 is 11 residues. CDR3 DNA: TGTGCCAGCCGAGAAGCTTATGGCTACACCTTC. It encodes CASREAYGYTF.

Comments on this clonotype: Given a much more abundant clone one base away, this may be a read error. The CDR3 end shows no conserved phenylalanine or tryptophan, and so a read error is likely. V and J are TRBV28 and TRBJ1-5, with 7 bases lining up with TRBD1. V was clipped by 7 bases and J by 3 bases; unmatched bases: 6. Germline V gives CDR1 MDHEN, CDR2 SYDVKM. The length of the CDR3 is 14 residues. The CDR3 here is CASKRQGPNQPQHL. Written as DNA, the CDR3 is TGTGCCAGCAAAAGACAGGGACCCAATCAGCCCCAGCATCTT.

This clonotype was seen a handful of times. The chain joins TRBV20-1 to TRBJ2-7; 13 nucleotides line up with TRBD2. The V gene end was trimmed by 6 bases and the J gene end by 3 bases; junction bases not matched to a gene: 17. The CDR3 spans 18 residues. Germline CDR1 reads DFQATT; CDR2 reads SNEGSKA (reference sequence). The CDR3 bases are TGCAGTGCGGACGCGATCGAGACTAGCGGGAGGAGCAGCTACGAGCAGTACTTC. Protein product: CSADAIETSGRSSYEQYF.

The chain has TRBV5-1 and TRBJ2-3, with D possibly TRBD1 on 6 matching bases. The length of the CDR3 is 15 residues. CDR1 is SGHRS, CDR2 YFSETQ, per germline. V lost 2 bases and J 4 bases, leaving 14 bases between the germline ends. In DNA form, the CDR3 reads TGCGCCAGCAGCTTACGGACAGATTCGTCAGATACGCAGTATTTT. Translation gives CASSLRTDSSDTQYF.

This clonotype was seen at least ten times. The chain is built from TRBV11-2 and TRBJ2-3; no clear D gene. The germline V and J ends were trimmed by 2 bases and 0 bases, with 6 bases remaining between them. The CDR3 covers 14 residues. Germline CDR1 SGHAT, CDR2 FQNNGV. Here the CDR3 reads CASSLLTSTDTQYF. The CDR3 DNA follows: TGTGCCAGCAGCTTATTAACTAGCACAGATACGCAGTATTTT.

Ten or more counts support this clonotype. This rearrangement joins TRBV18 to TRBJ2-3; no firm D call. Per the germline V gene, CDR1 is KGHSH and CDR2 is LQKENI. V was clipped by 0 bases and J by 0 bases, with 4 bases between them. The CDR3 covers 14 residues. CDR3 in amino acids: CASSPPPSTDTQYF. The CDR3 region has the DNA TGTGCCAGCTCACCACCCCCGAGCACAGATACGCAGTATTTT. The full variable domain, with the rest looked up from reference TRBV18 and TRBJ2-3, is NAGVMQNPRHLVRRRGQEARLRCSPMKGHSHVYWYRQLPEEGLKFMVYLQKENIIDESGMPKERFSAEFPKEGPSILRIQQVVRGDSAAYFCASSPPPSTDTQYFGPGTRLTVL.

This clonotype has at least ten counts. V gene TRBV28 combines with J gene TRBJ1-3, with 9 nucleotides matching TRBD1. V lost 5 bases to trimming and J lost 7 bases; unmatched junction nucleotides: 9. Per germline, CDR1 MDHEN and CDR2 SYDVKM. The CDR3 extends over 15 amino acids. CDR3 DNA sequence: TGTGCCAGCAGTCCAGCGGACAGGGGTTTTAACACCATATATTTT. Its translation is CASSPADRGFNTIYF.

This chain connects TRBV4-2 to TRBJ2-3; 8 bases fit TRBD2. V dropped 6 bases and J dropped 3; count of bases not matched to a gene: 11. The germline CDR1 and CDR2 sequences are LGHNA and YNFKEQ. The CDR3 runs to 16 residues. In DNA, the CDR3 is TGTGCCAGCAGTGTCGGGGGTAGCGGGGCGACAGATACGCAGTATTTT. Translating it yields CASSVGGSGATDTQYF.

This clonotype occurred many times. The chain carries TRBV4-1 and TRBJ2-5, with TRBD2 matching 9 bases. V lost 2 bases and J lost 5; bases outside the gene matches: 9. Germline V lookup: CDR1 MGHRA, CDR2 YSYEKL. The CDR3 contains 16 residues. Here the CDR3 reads CASSQWTATSGETQYF. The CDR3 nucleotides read TGCGCCAGCAGCCAATGGACAGCTACTAGCGGGGAGACCCAGTACTTC.

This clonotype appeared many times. In DNA, the CDR3 is TGCAGTGCTAGAGGGGCCAGGGACCAGTGGGAAAAACTGTTTTTT. Its protein product is CSARGARDQWEKLFF. The J gene is TRBJ1-4, the V gene TRBV20-1; tentative D call: TRBD1 (5 bases). The CDR3 runs 15 residues. The germline V and J ends were trimmed by 1 base and 8 bases, with 17 bases remaining between them. Germline CDR1 is DFQATT and CDR2 is SNEGSKA (reference sequence).

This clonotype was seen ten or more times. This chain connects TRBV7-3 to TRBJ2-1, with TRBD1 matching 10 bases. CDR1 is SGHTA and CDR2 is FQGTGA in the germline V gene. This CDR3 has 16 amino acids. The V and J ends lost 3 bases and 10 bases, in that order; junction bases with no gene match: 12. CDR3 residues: CASSFEPGQGLREQFF. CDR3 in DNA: TGTGCCAGCAGCTTCGAACCGGGACAGGGGCTTCGGGAGCAGTTCTTC. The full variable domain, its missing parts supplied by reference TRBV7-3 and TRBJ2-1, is GAGVSQTPSNKVTEKGKYVELRCDPISGHTALYWYRQSLGQGPEFLIYFQGTGAADDSGLPNDRFFAVRPEGSVSTLKIQRTERGDSAVYLCASSFEPGQGLREQFFGPGTRLTVL.

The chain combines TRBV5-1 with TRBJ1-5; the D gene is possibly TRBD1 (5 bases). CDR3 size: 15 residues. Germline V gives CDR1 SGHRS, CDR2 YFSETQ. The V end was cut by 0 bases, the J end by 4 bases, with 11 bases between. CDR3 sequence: CASSLAGAMNQPQHF. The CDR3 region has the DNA TGCGCCAGCAGCTTGGCCGGGGCGATGAATCAGCCCCAGCATTTT.